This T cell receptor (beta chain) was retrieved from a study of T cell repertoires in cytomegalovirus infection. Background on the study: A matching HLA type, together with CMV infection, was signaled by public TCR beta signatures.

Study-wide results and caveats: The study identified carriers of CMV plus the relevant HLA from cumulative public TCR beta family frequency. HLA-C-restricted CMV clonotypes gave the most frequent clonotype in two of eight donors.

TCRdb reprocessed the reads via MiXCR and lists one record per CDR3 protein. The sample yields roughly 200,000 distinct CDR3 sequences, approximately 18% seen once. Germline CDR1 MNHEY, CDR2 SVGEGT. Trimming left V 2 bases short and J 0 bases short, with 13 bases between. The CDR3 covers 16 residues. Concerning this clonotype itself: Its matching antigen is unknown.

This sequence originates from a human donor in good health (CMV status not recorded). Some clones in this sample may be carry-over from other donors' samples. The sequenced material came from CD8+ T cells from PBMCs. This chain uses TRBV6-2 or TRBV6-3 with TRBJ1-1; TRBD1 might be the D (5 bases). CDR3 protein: CASSYPATEMNTEAFF. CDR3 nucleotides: TGTGCCAGCAGTTACCCTGCGACAGAAATGAACACTGAAGCTTTCTTT.